The source of this T cell receptor beta chain is a study of blood T cell repertoires in COVID-19. At the level of the study: The United States, Italy and Spain provided the acute and convalescent COVID-19 samples. T cells, B-cell-depleted T cells, or PBMCs supplied cDNA or gDNA.

In Cohort 3, a recovered donor had either two negative PCRs, clearance, or symptom resolution. V dropped 6 bases and J dropped 7 bases, with 15 bases sitting between them. CDR3 size: 12 residues. Germline values: CDR1 SQVTM, CDR2 ANQGSEA. The method was immunoSEQ multiplex PCR; TCRdb's version includes in-frame clones alone and lacks a portion of them. The sample lists 250,000 or so clones, around 87% seen once, with about 1.5% in the top ten. The chain couples TRBV29-1 to TRBJ2-5; D remains unclear. This sequence was found in a woman aged 45-65 years who had recovered from COVID-19. The material sequenced was PBMCs or T cells enriched from blood (not recorded which). The CDR3 coding sequence is TGCAGCGTCCCTACGGCCCCGGGGACCCAGTACTTC. Its translation: CSVPTAPGTQYF.